The present T cell receptor beta chain was sequenced within a study of blood T cell repertoires in COVID-19. Across the whole study: COVID-19 samples, acute and convalescent, were from the United States, Italy and Spain. The analysed material was cDNA or gDNA that came from T cells, B-cell-depleted T cells, or PBMCs.

Trimming took 4 bases from V and 5 from J; bases not matched to a gene: 7. This CDR3 spans 14 amino acids. Germline assignment: CDR1 SGHRS and CDR2 YFSETQ. The assay was immunoSEQ multiplex PCR, and TCRdb's table has in-frame clones only and misses some. The sample lists just under 50,000 clones, 75% to 85% seen once, with roughly 8.2% in the top ten. The receptor comes from a human donor in a cohort sampled during active COVID-19. The chain carries TRBV5-1 and TRBJ2-7; TRBD2 aligns across 9 bases. Sequencing was carried out using peripheral blood. The DNA for the CDR3 is TGCGCCAGCAGCCCGCTAGCGGGATGGGACGAGCAGTACTTC. It specifies CASSPLAGWDEQYF.